The sequence of this T cell receptor beta chain was determined in a study of T cell clusters in autoimmune cytopenias. TRB amplification used roughly 250 ng of peripheral blood genomic DNA. TRB was amplified by touch-down multiplex PCR, primer pools A and B combined. TCRdb re-called the multiplex PCR reads; every CDR3 protein appears as one record, without DNA. The sample data list about 5,000 distinct CDR3 sequences. This clonotype is labeled medium-sized based on frequency. The CDR3 is made up of 13 amino acids. Germline values: CDR1 LNHDA, CDR2 SQIVND (reference sequence). This sample also appeared in a second study, on T cell repertoires in aging, cancer and after chemotherapy. From that second work: In each cancer cohort, median generation probability increased across chemotherapy, suggesting thymic output rebounded.

Material for sequencing was peripheral blood. The J gene is TRBJ1-1, the V gene TRBV19. The TCR sequence derives from a human donor in good health. This CDR3 reads CASSLGRNTEAFF.